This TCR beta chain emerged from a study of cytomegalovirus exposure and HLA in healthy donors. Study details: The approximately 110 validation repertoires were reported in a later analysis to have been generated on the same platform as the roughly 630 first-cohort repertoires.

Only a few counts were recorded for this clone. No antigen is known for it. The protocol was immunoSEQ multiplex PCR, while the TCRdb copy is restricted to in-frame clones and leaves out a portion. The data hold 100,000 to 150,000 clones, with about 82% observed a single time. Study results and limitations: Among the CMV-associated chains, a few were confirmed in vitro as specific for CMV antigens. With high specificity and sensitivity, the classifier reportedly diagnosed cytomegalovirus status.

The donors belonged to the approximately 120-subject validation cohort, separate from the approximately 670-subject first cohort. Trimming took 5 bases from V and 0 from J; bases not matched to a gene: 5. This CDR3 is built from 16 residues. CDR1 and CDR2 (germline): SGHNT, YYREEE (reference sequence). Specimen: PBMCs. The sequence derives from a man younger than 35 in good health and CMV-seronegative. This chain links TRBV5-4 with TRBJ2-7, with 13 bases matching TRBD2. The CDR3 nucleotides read TGTGCCAGCAGACCCGGACTAGCGGGAGCCTCCTACGAGCAGTACTTC. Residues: CASRPGLAGASYEQYF.